This T cell receptor beta chain was captured in a study of blood T cell repertoires in COVID-19. Overall study context: Whether acute or convalescent, the COVID-19 samples came from the United States, Italy and Spain.

Using immunoSEQ multiplex PCR, the repertoire was profiled, and TCRdb retains in-frame clones only, with some absent. Here the sample spans some 100,000 clones, 86% being singletons. The CDR3 totals 14 residues. The germline V gene has CDR1 SGDLS and CDR2 YYNGEE. V was clipped by 0 bases and J by 4 bases, with 8 bases between them. The TCR was taken from a man aged 50 or older with acute or convalescent COVID-19. Sequencing was done on a sample of peripheral blood. This rearrangement joins TRBV9 to TRBJ1-3; possibly TRBD1 for D (5 bases). The CDR3 DNA sequence: TGTGCCAGCAGCGTAGAAGGGGTAGGAAACACCATATATTTT. It yields the protein CASSVEGVGNTIYF. Full variable domain (rest looked up from reference TRBV9 and TRBJ1-3): DSGVTQTPKHLITATGQRVTLRCSPRSGDLSVYWYQQSLDQGLQFLIQYYNGEERAKGNILERFSAQQFPDLHSELNLSSLELGDSALYFCASSVEGVGNTIYFGEGSWLTVV.